This paragraph covers one TCR beta chain sequence. Its cognate antigen is unknown. The trim removed 4 bases at V and 8 bases at J, leaving 10 bases unmatched. Germline loops: CDR1 SGHNT, CDR2 YYREEE (reference sequence). This CDR3 has 15 amino acids. Under the authors' procedure: Filtering differed because ImmunoSEQ produced junction-only sequences that carried no quality scores. The data were produced by immunoSEQ multiplex PCR, yet TCRdb's version contains in-frame clones alone and is incomplete. The D gene and trimming were derived from the DNA, and the V and J assignments and clone size from that table. The sample includes millions of clones, approximately 95% of them seen just once. The sample originates from a study of shared clonotypes between healthy human individuals. Study-wide points: Tissues were not sampled, only blood, and their repertoires likely differ. The genetic and exposure-history diversity represented was limited by few donors.

This chain links TRBV5-4 with TRBJ2-1; 9 positions match TRBD2. Sequenced material: naive CD4+ T cells from PBMCs. Noted subset: CD45RA+ positively selected. The sequence was collected from a man aged 18 to 29 in good health. Some clones in this sample may be carry-over from other donors' samples. The CDR3 coding sequence is TGTGCCAGCAGCACACCTAGCGGGAACTGGGATGAGCAGTTCTTC. Translation gives CASSTPSGNWDEQFF.